This TCR beta chain emerged from a study of shared clonotypes between healthy human individuals. Study-level results: Some clonotypes were shared by all four sorted-subset donors, while others were not shared. The non-shared ones had lower generation probabilities than the shared ones.

Genomic DNA of each subset was evenly split across several immunoSEQ plates. The method was immunoSEQ multiplex PCR; TCRdb's version includes in-frame clones alone and lacks a portion of them. The sample lists roughly 700,000 clones, under 80% occurring once. Germline CDR1 reads MDHEN; CDR2 reads SYDVKM. This CDR3 has 17 residues. Trimming took off 5 bases at V and 0 bases at J, with 20 bases between the two ends. Notes on this clone: Its antigen is unknown.

CD4+ cells yielded CD45RA+ naive and CD45RA-negative memory subsets. The material sequenced was memory CD4+ T cells sorted from blood. Noted subset: CD45RA-negative fraction. The source is a woman younger than 45 in good health. V usage is TRBV28 and J usage is TRBJ2-7; D may be TRBD1 (6 bases). CDR3 DNA sequence: TGTGCCAGCAGTCAACCAAGTCTCCAGGGGAACTCCTACGAGCAGTACTTC. Protein sequence: CASSQPSLQGNSYEQYF.